One T cell receptor (beta chain) is described in this entry. Its antigen is still unknown. V gave up 2 bases and J gave up 10 bases, with 17 bases separating them. The CDR3 has 14 amino acids. CDR1 is MNHEY, CDR2 SVGAGI, per germline. Only in-frame clones appear in the TCRdb table, and some are missing; sequencing was by immunoSEQ multiplex PCR. The table includes 40,000 to 50,000 clones, roughly 80% detected once. The data belong to a study of vaccination effects on CD4 cells after COVID-19. Ahead of sequencing, the ViraFEST assay grew antigen-specific CD4+ T cells using viral peptide pools. Once cultured for roughly nine days, the cells underwent separation to obtain CD4+ T cells. The individual was infected with SARS-CoV-2 between March and December 2020, as confirmed by PCR. In culture with 10 IU/ml IL-2 and 8 to 10 ug/ml peptides, PBMC were grown at a few million per well.

This specimen consisted of CD4+ T cells from PBMCs cultured with a peptide pool, obtained before COVID-19 vaccination. The V and J genes are TRBV6-5 and TRBJ1-1; D unresolved. This sequence was found in a human donor who had a prior SARS-CoV-2 infection. Here the CDR3 DNA reads TGTGCCAGCAGTTACCTCGGGAATAGTCGGCGAGCTTTCTTT. Protein sequence: CASSYLGNSRRAFF.